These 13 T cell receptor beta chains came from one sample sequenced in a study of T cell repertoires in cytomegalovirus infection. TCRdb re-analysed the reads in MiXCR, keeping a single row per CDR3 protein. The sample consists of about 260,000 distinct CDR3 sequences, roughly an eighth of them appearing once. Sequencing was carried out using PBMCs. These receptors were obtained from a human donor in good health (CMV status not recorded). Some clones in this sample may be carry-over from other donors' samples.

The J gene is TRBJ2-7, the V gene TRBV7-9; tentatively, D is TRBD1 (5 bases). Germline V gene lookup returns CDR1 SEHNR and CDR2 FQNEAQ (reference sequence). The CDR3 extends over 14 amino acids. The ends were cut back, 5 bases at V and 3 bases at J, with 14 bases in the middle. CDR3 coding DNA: TGTGCCAGCAGCCGCGAAGGGGTTGGCTACGAGCAGTACTTC. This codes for CASSREGVGYEQYF.

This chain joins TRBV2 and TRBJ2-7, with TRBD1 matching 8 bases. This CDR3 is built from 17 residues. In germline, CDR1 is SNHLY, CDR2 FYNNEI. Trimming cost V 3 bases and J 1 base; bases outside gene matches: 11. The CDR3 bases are TGTGCCAGCAGTGAGTTCCCCGACAGGGGAATTTCCTACGAGCAGTACTTC. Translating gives CASSEFPDRGISYEQYF. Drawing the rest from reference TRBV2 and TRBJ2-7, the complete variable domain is EPEVTQTPSHQVTQMGQEVILRCVPISNHLYFYWYRQILGQKVEFLVSFYNNEISEKSEIFDDQFSVERPDGSNFTLKIRSTKLEDSAMYFCASSEFPDRGISYEQYFGPGTRLTVT.

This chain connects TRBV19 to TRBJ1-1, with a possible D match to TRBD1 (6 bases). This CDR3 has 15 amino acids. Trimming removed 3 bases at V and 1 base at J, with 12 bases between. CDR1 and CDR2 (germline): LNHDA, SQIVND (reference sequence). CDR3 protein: CASSMIRGANTEAFF. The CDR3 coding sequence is TGTGCCAGTAGTATGATCCGGGGGGCGAACACTGAAGCTTTCTTT.

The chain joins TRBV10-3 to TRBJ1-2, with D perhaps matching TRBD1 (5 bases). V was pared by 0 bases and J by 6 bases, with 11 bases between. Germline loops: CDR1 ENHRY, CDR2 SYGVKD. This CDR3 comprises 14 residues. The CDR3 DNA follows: TGTGCCATCAGTGAGTCCCAGGGTGGTGATGGCTACACCTTC. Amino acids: CAISESQGGDGYTF.

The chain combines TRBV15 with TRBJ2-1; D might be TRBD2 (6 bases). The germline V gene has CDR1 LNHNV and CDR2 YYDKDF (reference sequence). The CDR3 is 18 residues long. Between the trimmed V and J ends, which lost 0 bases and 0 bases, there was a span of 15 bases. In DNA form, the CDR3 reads TGTGCCACCAGCAGAGATCTTCCCGGGAGCAACTCCTACAATGAGCAGTTCTTC. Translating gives CATSRDLPGSNSYNEQFF.

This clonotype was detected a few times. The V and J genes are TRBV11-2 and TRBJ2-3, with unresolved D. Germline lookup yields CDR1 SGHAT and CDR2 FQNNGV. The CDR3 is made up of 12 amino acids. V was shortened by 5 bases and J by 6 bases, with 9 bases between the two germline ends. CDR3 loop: CASSLDQDTQYF. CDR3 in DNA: TGTGCCAGCAGCCTGGATCAGGATACGCAGTATTTT.

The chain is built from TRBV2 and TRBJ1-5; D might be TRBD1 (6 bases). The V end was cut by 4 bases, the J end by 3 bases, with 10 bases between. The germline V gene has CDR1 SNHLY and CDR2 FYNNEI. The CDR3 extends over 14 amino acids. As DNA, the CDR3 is TGTGCCAGCAGTGCCGGACAGAACAATCAGCCCCAGCATTTT. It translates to CASSAGQNNQPQHF.

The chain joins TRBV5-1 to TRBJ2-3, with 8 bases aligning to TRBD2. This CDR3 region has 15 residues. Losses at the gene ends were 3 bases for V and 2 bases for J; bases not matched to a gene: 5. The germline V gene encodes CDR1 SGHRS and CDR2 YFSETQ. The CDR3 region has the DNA TGCGCCAGCAGCTCAGCGGGGGCCTACACAGATACGCAGTATTTT. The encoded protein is CASSSAGAYTDTQYF.

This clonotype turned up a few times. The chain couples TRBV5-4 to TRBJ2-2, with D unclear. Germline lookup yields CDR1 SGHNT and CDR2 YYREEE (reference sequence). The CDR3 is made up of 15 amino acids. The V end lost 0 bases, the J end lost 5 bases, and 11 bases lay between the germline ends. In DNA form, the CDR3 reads TGTGCCAGCAGCTTGGAGGGTTTGGATACCGGGGAGCTGTTTTTT. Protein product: CASSLEGLDTGELFF.

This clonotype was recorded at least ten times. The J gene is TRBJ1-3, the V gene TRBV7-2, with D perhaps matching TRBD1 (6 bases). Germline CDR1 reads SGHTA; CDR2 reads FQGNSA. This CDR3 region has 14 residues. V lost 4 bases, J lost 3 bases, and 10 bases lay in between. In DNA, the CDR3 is TGTGCCAGCAGCTCCCAGGGGTTTGGAAACACCATATATTTT. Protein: CASSSQGFGNTIYF.

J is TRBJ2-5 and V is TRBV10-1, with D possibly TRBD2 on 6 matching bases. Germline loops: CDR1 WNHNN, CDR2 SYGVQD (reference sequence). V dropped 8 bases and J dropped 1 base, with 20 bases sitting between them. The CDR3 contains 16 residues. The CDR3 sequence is CASSPGLAGSQETQYF. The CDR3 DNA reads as TGCGCCAGCTCTCCCGGCTTGGCGGGATCCCAAGAGACCCAGTACTTC.

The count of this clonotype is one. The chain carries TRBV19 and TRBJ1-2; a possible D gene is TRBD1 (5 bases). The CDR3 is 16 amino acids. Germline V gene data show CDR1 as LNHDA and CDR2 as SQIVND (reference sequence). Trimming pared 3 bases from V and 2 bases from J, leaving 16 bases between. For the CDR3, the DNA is TGTGCCAGTAGTATCCCCGGGGCCATGGGAAACTATGGCTACACCTTC. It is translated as CASSIPGAMGNYGYTF.

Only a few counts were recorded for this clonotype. In DNA, the CDR3 is TGTGCCAGCAGCGTGCAGGGAGTTAACACCGGGGAGCTGTTTTTT. This codes for CASSVQGVNTGELFF. The V gene is TRBV2, the J gene TRBJ2-2; D tentatively fits TRBD1 or TRBD2 (5 bases each). The germline CDR1 and CDR2 sequences are SNHLY and FYNNEI. The CDR3 loop spans 15 amino acids. V gave up 6 bases and J gave up 2 bases, with 13 bases separating them. The whole variable domain, filled in from reference TRBV2 and TRBJ2-2, reads EPEVTQTPSHQVTQMGQEVILRCVPISNHLYFYWYRQILGQKVEFLVSFYNNEISEKSEIFDDQFSVERPDGSNFTLKIRSTKLEDSAMYFCASSVQGVNTGELFFGEGSRLTVL.